Presented here are 24 T cell receptor beta chains from one specimen sequenced in a study of OX40 agonist ivuxolimab in advanced cancers. Produced via immunoSEQ multiplex PCR; TCRdb's table is partial and in-frame only. This sample has roughly 80,000 clones; about 89% occur once, and the top ten carry around 0.78%. The specimen comprised CD4+ or CD8+ T cells sorted from blood, sampled in a trial of the OX40 agonist ivuxolimab. Receptors originate from an adult with an advanced solid tumor such as melanoma, head and neck, liver or kidney cancer.

The rearrangement links TRBV30 to TRBJ2-2; TRBD2 matches 12 bases. Germline-derived CDR1 and CDR2 are GTSNPN and SVGIG (reference sequence). This CDR3 is built from 15 residues. After removal of 5 bases from V and 6 bases from J, the junction contained 7 bases not matched to a gene. CDR3 nucleotide sequence: TGTGCCTGGCGAAAGACTAGCGGGAGCGCCGGGGAGCTGTTTTTT. Translating gives CAWRKTSGSAGELFF.

This CDR3 reads CASSSDRDIKNIQYF. In DNA, the CDR3 is TGTGCCAGCAGTTCTGACAGGGACATCAAAAACATTCAGTACTTC. The chain uses TRBV28 and TRBJ2-4; 7 bases map to TRBD1. This CDR3 contains 15 residues. Germline CDR1 and CDR2: MDHEN and SYDVKM. Trimming removed 4 bases from V and 3 bases from J; junction bases left unmatched: 6.

The sample holds one count of this clone. The chain links TRBV7-4 to TRBJ1-2; 8 nucleotides line up with TRBD1. V shed 5 bases, J shed 6 bases, and the junction held 14 bases outside the gene matches. This CDR3 region has 16 residues. Looked up from germline, CDR1 is SGHVT and CDR2 is SQSDAQ. The CDR3 bases are TGTGCCAGCAGCCAGACGGGACAGGTTCAAAGGGATGGCTACACCTTC. As protein: CASSQTGQVQRDGYTF.

The chain's CDR3 is CASSGGANYGYTF. The CDR3 coding sequence is TGTGCCAGCAGCGGGGGAGCTAACTATGGCTACACCTTC. This chain joins TRBV9 and TRBJ1-2, with D unresolved. V gave up 3 bases and J gave up 0 bases, with 6 bases separating them. This CDR3 comprises 13 residues. Per germline, CDR1 SGDLS and CDR2 YYNGEE. The full variable domain, in which reference TRBV9 and TRBJ1-2 provide the parts outside the CDR3, is DSGVTQTPKHLITATGQRVTLRCSPRSGDLSVYWYQQSLDQGLQFLIQYYNGEERAKGNILERFSAQQFPDLHSELNLSSLELGDSALYFCASSGGANYGYTFGSGTRLTVV.

The rearrangement uses TRBV14 and TRBJ2-6; D may correspond to TRBD1 or TRBD2 (6 bases each). V dropped 4 bases and J dropped 4 bases, with 11 bases sitting between them. The CDR3 sequence is 15 residues long. Germline V lookup: CDR1 SGHDN, CDR2 FVKESK. CDR3 DNA: TGTGCCAGCAGCCGACAGGCGGGGGGGGCCAACGTCCTGACTTTC. Translation: CASSRQAGGANVLTF.

J is TRBJ2-4 and V is TRBV30; D gene ambiguous. With 2 bases removed from V and 6 bases from J, the gap between germline ends came to 11 bases. CDR1 GTSNPN and CDR2 SVGIG come from the germline V gene (reference sequence). This CDR3 region has 13 residues. This CDR3 is CAWSKSSRNIQYF. In DNA form, the CDR3 reads TGTGCCTGGAGTAAATCTAGTCGAAACATTCAGTACTTC.

The J gene is TRBJ2-5, the V gene TRBV15; TRBD2 matches at 9 bases. V dropped 0 bases and J dropped 5; count of bases not matched to a gene: 10. Germline CDR1 and CDR2: LNHNV and YYDKDF (reference sequence). The CDR3 has 17 residues. As DNA, the CDR3 is TGTGCCACCAGCAGAGAGATTAGCGGGGGCACCAGGGAGACCCAGTACTTC. Amino acids: CATSREISGGTRETQYF.

The chain recombines TRBV6-1 with TRBJ1-1; D perhaps matches TRBD1 (5 bases). V was trimmed by 4 bases and J by 5 bases, leaving 14 bases between them. CDR1 MNHNS and CDR2 SASEGT come from the germline V gene. This CDR3 has 14 residues. CDR3 in amino acids: CASSGTSGGTEAFF. DNA of the CDR3: TGTGCCAGCAGTGGGACATCCGGGGGGACTGAAGCTTTCTTT.

V is TRBV30 and J is TRBJ1-2; a weak D match, TRBD1 (5 bases). CDR1 and CDR2 from the germline V gene are GTSNPN and SVGIG (reference sequence). The CDR3 is 12 residues long. Trimming stripped 5 bases from V and 2 bases from J, with 9 bases between. DNA for the CDR3: TGTGCCTGGGGGGGTCAGAACTATGGCTACACCTTC. Translating gives CAWGGQNYGYTF.

The chain combines TRBV6-6 with TRBJ1-2, with D uncertain. This CDR3 region has 12 residues. V gave up 6 bases and J gave up 4 bases, with 9 bases separating them. The germline gives CDR1 MNHNY, CDR2 SVGAGI (reference sequence). The DNA for the CDR3 is TGTGCCAGCAGCCTCCGGGGCTATGGCTACACCTTC. Its protein product is CASSLRGYGYTF.

In regard to this clone: The identical CDR3 is also encoded by other nucleotide sequences in the sample. The chain recombines TRBV15 with TRBJ1-3; a weak D match, TRBD1 (6 bases). The V and J ends lost 0 bases and 2 bases respectively, with 8 bases between them. Germline loops: CDR1 LNHNV, CDR2 YYDKDF (reference sequence). The CDR3 consists of 15 residues. In DNA form, the CDR3 reads TGTGCCACCAGCAGAGAACAGGGTGCTGGAAACACCATATATTTT. This codes for CATSREQGAGNTIYF.

The chain uses TRBV19 and TRBJ2-2; the D gene is possibly TRBD1 (5 bases). CDR3 size: 15 residues. The V end was cut by 6 bases, the J end by 1 base, with 12 bases between. CDR1 LNHDA and CDR2 SQIVND come from the germline V gene (reference sequence). The CDR3: CASSLQRGNTGELFF. CDR3 in DNA: TGTGCCAGTAGCCTCCAAAGGGGGAACACCGGGGAGCTGTTTTTT.

This chain joins TRBV2 and TRBJ1-4; the D gene is possibly TRBD1 (5 bases). V was pared by 8 bases and J by 6 bases, with 28 bases between. Germline CDR1 and CDR2: SNHLY and FYNNEI. This CDR3 is built from 18 residues. The CDR3 reads CASLKPVSILGVYEKLFF. The CDR3 nucleotides read TGTGCCAGCCTGAAACCGGTTTCAATCCTGGGGGTGTATGAAAAACTGTTTTTT.

This chain joins TRBV10-1 and TRBJ2-7; TRBD2 aligns across 8 bases. Looked up from germline, CDR1 is WNHNN and CDR2 is SYGVQD (reference sequence). V was pared by 3 bases and J by 4 bases, with 5 bases of the junction left unmatched. This CDR3 contains 14 residues. The CDR3 DNA sequence: TGCGCCAGCAGTGAAGCGGGAGTGGGGTACGAGCAGTACTTC. This codes for CASSEAGVGYEQYF.

This clone came up a few times. The chain uses TRBV6-6 and TRBJ2-1, with 7 bases fitting TRBD1. Germline V gives CDR1 MNHNY, CDR2 SVGAGI (reference sequence). CDR3 length equals 14 residues. With V trimmed by 10 bases and J by 5 bases, 11 bases remained unmatched. In DNA form, the CDR3 reads TGTGCCACCAAAAACAGGGGAGAGGACAATGAGCAGTTCTTC. It is translated as CATKNRGEDNEQFF.

The chain links TRBV5-5 to TRBJ2-5; tentative D call: TRBD1 (5 bases). The CDR3 extends over 14 amino acids. Germline-derived CDR1 and CDR2 are SGHKS and YYEKEE (reference sequence). Trimming stripped 3 bases from V and 1 base from J, with 10 bases between. The CDR3 loop is CASSWQGSQETQYF. The CDR3 DNA sequence: TGTGCCAGCAGCTGGCAGGGTAGCCAAGAGACCCAGTACTTC.

Here the CDR3 reads CASGGDRGGNQPQHF. The CDR3 DNA follows: TGTGCCAGCGGGGGGGACAGGGGAGGCAATCAGCCCCAGCATTTT. V and J are TRBV2 and TRBJ1-5; 10 nucleotides align to TRBD1. Losses at the gene ends were 8 bases for V and 2 bases for J; bases not matched to a gene: 6. Germline CDR1 is SNHLY and CDR2 is FYNNEI. This CDR3 is 15 amino acids long.

The genes are TRBV2 and TRBJ1-5; D perhaps matches TRBD1 (6 bases). The germline gives CDR1 SNHLY, CDR2 FYNNEI. Trimming shortened V by 6 bases and J by 7 bases, and 10 bases separated the two germline ends. CDR3 size: 12 residues. The CDR3 reads CASRLQGQPQHF. CDR3 bases: TGTGCCAGCAGGCTTCAGGGGCAGCCCCAGCATTTT.

This rearrangement joins TRBV7-2 to TRBJ2-2; TRBD2 matches 7 bases. This CDR3 contains 16 residues. Germline CDR1 and CDR2: SGHTA and FQGNSA. V shed 5 bases, J shed 5 bases, and the junction held 11 bases outside the gene matches. The CDR3 bases are TGTGCCAGCAGCCCCCCCCGGGGGGAGAGAACCGGGGAGCTGTTTTTT. Encoded protein: CASSPPRGERTGELFF.

The genes are TRBV7-2 and TRBJ1-2; possibly TRBD1 for D (5 bases). The CDR3 sequence is 14 residues long. Germline V gene sequence: CDR1 SGHTA, CDR2 FQGNSA. V gave up 5 bases and J gave up 4 bases, with 14 bases separating them. In nucleotides, the CDR3 is TGTGCCAGCAGCCTTTCCGACAGTGGCTATGGCTACACCTTC. Its protein product is CASSLSDSGYGYTF.

The rearrangement links TRBV19 to TRBJ2-1, with 13 bases identical to TRBD2. Germline assignment: CDR1 LNHDA and CDR2 SQIVND (reference sequence). CDR3 length: 16 residues. V lost 10 bases and J lost 2; bases outside the gene matches: 8. The CDR3 coding sequence is TGTGCCACCAGCGAGGGACTAGCGGGAACCTACAATGAGCAGTTCTTC. Residues: CATSEGLAGTYNEQFF.

The rearrangement uses TRBV11-1 and TRBJ2-2, with TRBD2 as a possible D gene (6 bases). Trimming removed 5 bases from V and 3 bases from J, with 19 bases in between. Looked up from germline, CDR1 is SGHAT and CDR2 is FQDESV (reference sequence). There are 17 residues in the CDR3. DNA of the CDR3: TGTGCCAGCAGCCACCGCGGGGCCTTTAGGGACACCGGGGAGCTGTTTTTT. It translates to CASSHRGAFRDTGELFF.

The chain couples TRBV28 to TRBJ2-1; 9 bases are a match to TRBD1. Germline V gene data show CDR1 as MDHEN and CDR2 as SYDVKM. The CDR3 is 17 amino acids. V lost 6 bases, J lost 3 bases, and 12 bases stayed unmatched. CDR3 in DNA: TGTGCCAGCAGACCCTCAGTGGGACAGGGACACTACAATGAGCAGTTCTTC. Translation gives CASRPSVGQGHYNEQFF.

The J gene is TRBJ1-2, the V gene TRBV10-3, with D unclear. Trimming stripped 6 bases from V and 3 bases from J, with 14 bases between. Germline assignment: CDR1 ENHRY and CDR2 SYGVKD. The CDR3 runs to 14 residues. CDR3 amino acids: CAISGFEEDYGYTF. The DNA of the CDR3 is TGTGCCATCAGCGGGTTTGAGGAGGACTATGGCTACACCTTC.